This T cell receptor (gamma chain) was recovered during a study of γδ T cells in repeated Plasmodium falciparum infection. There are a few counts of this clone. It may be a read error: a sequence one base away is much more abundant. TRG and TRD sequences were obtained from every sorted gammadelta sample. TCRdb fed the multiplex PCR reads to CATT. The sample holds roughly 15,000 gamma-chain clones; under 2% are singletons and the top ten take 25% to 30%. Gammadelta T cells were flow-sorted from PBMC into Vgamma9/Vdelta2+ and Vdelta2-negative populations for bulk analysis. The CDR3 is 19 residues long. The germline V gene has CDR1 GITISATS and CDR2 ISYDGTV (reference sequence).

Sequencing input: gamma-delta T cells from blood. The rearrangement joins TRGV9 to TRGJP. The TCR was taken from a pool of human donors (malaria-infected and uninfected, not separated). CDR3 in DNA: TGTGCCTTGTGGGTGGTCCGCGGTCCACCAGAGTTGGGCAAAAAAATCAGGGTATTT. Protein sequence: CALWVVRGPPELGKKIRVF.